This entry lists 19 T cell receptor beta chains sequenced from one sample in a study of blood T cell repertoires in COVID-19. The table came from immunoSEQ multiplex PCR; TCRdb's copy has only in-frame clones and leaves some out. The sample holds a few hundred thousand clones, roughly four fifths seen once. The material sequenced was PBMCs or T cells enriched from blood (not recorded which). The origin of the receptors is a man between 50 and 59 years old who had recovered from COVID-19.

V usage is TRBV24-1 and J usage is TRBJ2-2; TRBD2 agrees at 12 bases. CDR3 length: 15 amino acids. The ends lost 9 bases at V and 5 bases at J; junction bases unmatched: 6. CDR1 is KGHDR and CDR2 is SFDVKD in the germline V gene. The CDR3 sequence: CATETSGSFTGELFF. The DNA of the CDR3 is TGTGCCACCGAGACTAGCGGGAGCTTTACCGGGGAGCTGTTTTTT.

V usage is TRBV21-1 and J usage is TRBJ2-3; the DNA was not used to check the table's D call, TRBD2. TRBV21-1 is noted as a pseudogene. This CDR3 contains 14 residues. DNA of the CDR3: TGTGCCAGCAGCAAAGCACTTATCACAGATACGCAGTATTTT. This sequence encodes CASSKALITDTQYF.

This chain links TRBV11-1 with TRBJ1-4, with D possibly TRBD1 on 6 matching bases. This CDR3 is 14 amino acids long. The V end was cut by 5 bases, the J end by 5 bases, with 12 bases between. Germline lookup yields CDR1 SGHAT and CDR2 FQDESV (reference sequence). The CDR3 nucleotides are TGTGCCAGCAGCCCCCCGGGACAAAATGAAAAACTGTTTTTT. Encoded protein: CASSPPGQNEKLFF. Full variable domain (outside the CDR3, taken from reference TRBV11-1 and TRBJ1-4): EAEVAQSPRYKITEKSQAVAFWCDPISGHATLYWYRQILGQGPELLVQFQDESVVDDSQLPKDRFSAERLKGVDSTLKIQPAELGDSAMYLCASSPPGQNEKLFFGSGTQLSVL.

CDR3 nucleotide sequence: TGTGCCAGCAGCTTAGACGCACGACTAACAGATACGCAGTATTTT. It specifies CASSLDARLTDTQYF. The chain links TRBV11-2 to TRBJ2-3; possible D gene TRBD2, 5 bases. Per germline, CDR1 SGHAT and CDR2 FQNNGV. The CDR3 is made up of 15 amino acids. V was cut by 0 bases and J by 3 bases, with 10 bases left in between. Drawing the rest from reference TRBV11-2 and TRBJ2-3, the complete variable domain is EAGVAQSPRYKIIEKRQSVAFWCNPISGHATLYWYQQILGQGPKLLIQFQNNGVVDDSQLPKDRFSAERLKGVDSTLKIQPAKLEDSAVYLCASSLDARLTDTQYFGPGTRLTVL.

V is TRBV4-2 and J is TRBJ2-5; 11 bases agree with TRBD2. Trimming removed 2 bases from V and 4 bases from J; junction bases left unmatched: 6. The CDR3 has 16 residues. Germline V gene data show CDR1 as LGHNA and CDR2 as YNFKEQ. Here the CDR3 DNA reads TGTGCCAGCAGCCAAAATCTAGCGGGGGGCGGAGAGACCCAGTACTTC. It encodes CASSQNLAGGGETQYF.

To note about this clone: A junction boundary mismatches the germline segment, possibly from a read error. DNA of the CDR3: TGTGCCACCAGTGACCGCCGGCGGGGAGGGAACAAAGAGCAGTTCTTC. Its translation: CATSDRRRGGNKEQFF. The chain has TRBV24-1 and TRBJ2-1; 7 nucleotides line up with TRBD2. This CDR3 comprises 16 residues. In germline, CDR1 is KGHDR, CDR2 SFDVKD.

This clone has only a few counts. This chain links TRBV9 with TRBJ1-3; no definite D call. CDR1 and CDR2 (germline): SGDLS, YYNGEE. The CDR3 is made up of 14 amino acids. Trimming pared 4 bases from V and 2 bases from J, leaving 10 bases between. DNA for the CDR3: TGTGCCAGCAGCCTGGGCGTGGCTGGAAACACCATATATTTT. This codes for CASSLGVAGNTIYF.

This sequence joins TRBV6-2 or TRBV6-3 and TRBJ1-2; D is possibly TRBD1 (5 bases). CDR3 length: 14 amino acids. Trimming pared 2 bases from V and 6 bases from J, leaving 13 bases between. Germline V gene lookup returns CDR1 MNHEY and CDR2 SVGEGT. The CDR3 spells CASSYGPRVNGYTF. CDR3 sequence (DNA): TGTGCCAGCAGTTACGGCCCCAGGGTGAATGGCTACACCTTC.

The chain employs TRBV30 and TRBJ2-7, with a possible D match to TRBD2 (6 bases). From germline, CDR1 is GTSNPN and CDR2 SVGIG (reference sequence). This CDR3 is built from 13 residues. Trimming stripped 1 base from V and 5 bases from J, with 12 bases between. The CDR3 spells CAWSGGESNEQYF. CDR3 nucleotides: TGTGCCTGGAGTGGGGGGGAATCGAACGAGCAGTACTTC. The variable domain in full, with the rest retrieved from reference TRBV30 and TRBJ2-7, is SQTIHQWPATLVQPVGSPLSLECTVEGTSNPNLYWYRQAAGRGLQLLFYSVGIGQISSEVPQNLSASRPQDRQFILSSKKLLLSDSGFYLCAWSGGESNEQYFGPGTRLTVT.

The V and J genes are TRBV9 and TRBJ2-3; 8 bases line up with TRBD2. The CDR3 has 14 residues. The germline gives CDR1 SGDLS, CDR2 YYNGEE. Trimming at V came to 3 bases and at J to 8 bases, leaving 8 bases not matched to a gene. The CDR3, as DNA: TGTGCCAGCAGCGAGGGGACTAGAGGAGGTACGCAGTATTTT. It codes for CASSEGTRGGTQYF.

Here the CDR3 reads CASSLGRGTDPYGYTF. CDR3 nucleotide sequence: TGTGCCAGCAGCTTAGGGAGGGGGACAGATCCATATGGCTACACCTTC. V usage is TRBV7-2 and J usage is TRBJ1-2; 7 nucleotides align to TRBD1. Germline-derived CDR1 and CDR2 are SGHTA and FQGNSA. This CDR3 region has 16 residues. The J segment lost 5 bases and the V segment lost 1 base, leaving 10 bases of the junction unmatched.

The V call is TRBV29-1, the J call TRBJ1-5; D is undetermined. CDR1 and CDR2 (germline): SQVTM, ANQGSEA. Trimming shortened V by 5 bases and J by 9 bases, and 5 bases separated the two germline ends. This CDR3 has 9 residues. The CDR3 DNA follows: TGCAGCGTTACATGGCCCCAGCATTTT. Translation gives CSVTWPQHF.

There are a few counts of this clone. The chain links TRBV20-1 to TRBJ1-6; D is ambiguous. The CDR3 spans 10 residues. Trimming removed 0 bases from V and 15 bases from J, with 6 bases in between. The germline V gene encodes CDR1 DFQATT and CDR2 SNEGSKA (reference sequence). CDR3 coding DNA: TGCAGTGCTAGAGATCGCGACCTCCACTTT. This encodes CSARDRDLHF.

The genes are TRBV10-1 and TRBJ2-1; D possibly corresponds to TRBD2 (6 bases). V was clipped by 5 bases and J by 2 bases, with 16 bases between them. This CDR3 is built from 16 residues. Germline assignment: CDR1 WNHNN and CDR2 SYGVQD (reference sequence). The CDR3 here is CASSMSGERPYNEQFF. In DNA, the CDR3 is TGCGCCAGCAGTATGTCGGGAGAGAGGCCCTACAATGAGCAGTTCTTC.

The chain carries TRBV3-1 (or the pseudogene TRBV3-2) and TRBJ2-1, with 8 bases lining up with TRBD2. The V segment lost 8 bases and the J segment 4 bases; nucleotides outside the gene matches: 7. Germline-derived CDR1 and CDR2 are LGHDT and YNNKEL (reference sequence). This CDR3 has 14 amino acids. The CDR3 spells CASSTTSVYNEQFF. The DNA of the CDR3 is TGTGCCAGCTCTACGACTAGCGTATACAATGAGCAGTTCTTC.

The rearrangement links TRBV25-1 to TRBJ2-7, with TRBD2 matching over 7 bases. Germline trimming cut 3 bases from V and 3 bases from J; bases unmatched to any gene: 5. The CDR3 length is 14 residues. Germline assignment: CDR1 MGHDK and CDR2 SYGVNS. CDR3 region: CASSEGGLGYEQYF. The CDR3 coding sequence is TGTGCCAGCAGTGAGGGTGGACTAGGCTACGAGCAGTACTTC.

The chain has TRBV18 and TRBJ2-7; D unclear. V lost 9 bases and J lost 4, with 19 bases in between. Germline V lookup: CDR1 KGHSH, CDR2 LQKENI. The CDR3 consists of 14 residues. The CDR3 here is CASRGSSRLYEQYF. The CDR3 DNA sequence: TGTGCCAGTCGAGGTTCCTCACGCCTTTACGAGCAGTACTTC.

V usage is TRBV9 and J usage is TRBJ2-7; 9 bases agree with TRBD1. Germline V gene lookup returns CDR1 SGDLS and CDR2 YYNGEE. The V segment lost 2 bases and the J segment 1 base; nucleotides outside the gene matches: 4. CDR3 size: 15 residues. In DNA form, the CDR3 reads TGTGCCAGCAGCGTGGGACAGGGTAGATCCTACGAGCAGTACTTC. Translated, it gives CASSVGQGRSYEQYF. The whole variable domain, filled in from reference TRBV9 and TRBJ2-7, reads DSGVTQTPKHLITATGQRVTLRCSPRSGDLSVYWYQQSLDQGLQFLIQYYNGEERAKGNILERFSAQQFPDLHSELNLSSLELGDSALYFCASSVGQGRSYEQYFGPGTRLTVT.

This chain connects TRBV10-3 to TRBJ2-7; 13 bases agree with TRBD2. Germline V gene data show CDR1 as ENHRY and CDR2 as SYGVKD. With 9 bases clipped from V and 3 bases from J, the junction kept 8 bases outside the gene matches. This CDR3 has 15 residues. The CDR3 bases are TGTGCCATTTCCCCCGGGACTAGCGGGGTCTACGAGCAGTACTTC. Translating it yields CAISPGTSGVYEQYF.